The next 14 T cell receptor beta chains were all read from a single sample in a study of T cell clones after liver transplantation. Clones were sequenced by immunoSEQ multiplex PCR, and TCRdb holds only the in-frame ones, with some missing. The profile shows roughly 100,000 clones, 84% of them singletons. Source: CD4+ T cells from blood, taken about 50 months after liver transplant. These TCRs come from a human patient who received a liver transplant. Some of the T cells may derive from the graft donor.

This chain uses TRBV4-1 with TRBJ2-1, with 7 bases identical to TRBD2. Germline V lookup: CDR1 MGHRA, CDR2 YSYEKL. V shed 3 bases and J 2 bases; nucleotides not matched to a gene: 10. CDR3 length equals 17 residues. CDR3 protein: CASSQGDGGITYNEQFF. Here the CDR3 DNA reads TGCGCCAGCAGCCAGGGGGACGGGGGGATAACCTACAATGAGCAGTTCTTC.

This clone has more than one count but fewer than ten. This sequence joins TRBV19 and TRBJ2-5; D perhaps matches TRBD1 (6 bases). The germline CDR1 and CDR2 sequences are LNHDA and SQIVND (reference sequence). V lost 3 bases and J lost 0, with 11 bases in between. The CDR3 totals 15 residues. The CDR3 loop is CASSIRTGNQETQYF. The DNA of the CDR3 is TGTGCCAGTAGTATCCGAACAGGGAACCAAGAGACCCAGTACTTC.

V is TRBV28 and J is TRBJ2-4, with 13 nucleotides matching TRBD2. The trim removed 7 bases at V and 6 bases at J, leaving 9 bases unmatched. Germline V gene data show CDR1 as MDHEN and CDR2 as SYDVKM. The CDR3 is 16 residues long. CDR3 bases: TGTGCCAGCACCCTTCGGACTAGCGGGAGAGGAAACATTCAGTACTTC. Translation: CASTLRTSGRGNIQYF.

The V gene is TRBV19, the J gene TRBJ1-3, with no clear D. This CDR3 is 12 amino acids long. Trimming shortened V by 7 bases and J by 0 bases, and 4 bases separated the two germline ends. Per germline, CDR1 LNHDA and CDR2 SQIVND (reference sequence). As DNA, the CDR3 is TGTGCCAGTATGAGCTCTGGAAACACCATATATTTT. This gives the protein CASMSSGNTIYF.

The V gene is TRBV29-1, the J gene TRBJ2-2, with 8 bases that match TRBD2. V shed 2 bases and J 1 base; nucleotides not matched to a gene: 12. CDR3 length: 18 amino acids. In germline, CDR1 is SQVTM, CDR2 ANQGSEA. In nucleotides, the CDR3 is TGCAGCGTTGAATTTGCTTCCGGGGGGGGCCTGAACACCGGGGAGCTGTTTTTT. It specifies CSVEFASGGGLNTGELFF.

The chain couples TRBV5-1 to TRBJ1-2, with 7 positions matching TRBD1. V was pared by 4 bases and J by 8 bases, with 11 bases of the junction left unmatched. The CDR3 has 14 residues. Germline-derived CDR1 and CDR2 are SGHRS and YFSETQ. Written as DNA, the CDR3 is TGCGCCAGCAGCCTACAGGGGTCCTCCGGAGGCTACACCTTC. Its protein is CASSLQGSSGGYTF.

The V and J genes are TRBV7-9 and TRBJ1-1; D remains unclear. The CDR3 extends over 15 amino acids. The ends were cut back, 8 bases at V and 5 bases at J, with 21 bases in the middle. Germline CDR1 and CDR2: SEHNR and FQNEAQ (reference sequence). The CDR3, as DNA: TGTGCCAGCGCCAAACGATCTGGCGGGAGGACTGAAGCTTTCTTT. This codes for CASAKRSGGRTEAFF.

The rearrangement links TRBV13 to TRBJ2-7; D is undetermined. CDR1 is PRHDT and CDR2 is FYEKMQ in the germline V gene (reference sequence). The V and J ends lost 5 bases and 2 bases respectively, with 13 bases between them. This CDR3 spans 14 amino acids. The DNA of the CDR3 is TGTGCCAGCAGCCCCCGGTTGGGTGCCTACGAGCAGTACTTC. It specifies CASSPRLGAYEQYF.

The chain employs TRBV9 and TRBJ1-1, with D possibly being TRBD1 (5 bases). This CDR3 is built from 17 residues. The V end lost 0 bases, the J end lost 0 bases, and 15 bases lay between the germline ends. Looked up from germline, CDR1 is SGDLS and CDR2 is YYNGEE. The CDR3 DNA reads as TGTGCCAGCAGCGTAGAGGATCGGGGGTGGGTGAACACTGAAGCTTTCTTT. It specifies CASSVEDRGWVNTEAFF.

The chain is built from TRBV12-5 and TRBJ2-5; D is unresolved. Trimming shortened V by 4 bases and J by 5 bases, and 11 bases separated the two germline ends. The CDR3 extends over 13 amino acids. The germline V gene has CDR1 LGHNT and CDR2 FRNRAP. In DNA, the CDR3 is TGTGCTAGTGGTTCGTCAGGAAGGGAGACCCAGTACTTC. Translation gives CASGSSGRETQYF.

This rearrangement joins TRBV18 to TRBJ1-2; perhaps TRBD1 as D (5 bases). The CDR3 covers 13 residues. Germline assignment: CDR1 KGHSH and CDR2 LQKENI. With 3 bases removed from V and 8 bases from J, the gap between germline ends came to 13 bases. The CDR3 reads CASSPASGDGYTF. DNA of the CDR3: TGTGCCAGCTCACCCGCTAGCGGGGACGGCTACACCTTC.

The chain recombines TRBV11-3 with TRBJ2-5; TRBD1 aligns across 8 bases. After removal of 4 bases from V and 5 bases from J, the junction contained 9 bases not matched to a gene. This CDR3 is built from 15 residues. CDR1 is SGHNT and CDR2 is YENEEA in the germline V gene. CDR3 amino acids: CASSSSGTGSETQYF. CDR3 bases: TGTGCCAGCAGCTCGTCCGGGACAGGCTCGGAGACCCAGTACTTC.

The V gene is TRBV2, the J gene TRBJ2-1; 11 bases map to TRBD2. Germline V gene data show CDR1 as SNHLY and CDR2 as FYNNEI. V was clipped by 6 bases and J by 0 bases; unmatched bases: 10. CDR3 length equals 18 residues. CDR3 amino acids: CASSRVTSGESSYNEQFF. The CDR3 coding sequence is TGTGCCAGCAGCCGGGTGACTAGCGGGGAGAGCTCCTACAATGAGCAGTTCTTC.

The CDR3 DNA reads TGTGCCAGCAGCTACGCCACAGGAACCCTCCACTTT. Its translation: CASSYATGTLHF. The rearrangement links TRBV7-2 to TRBJ1-6; D might be TRBD1 (5 bases). Germline V gives CDR1 SGHTA, CDR2 FQGNSA. The CDR3 has 12 residues. V was clipped by 4 bases and J by 14 bases, with 12 bases between them.